These 7 T cell receptor beta chains share one sample of origin, sequenced in a study of radiotherapy plus CTLA-4 blockade in lung cancer. The table came from immunoSEQ multiplex PCR; TCRdb's copy has only in-frame clones and leaves some out. Found here are about 23,000 clones, about two thirds of them singletons; the top ten hold about 3%. The sample in question was peripheral blood, obtained from a patient treated with radiotherapy plus ipilimumab. These receptors all stem from a human donor with non-small cell lung cancer whose response to radiotherapy plus ipilimumab could not be evaluated.

V and J are TRBV27 and TRBJ2-5; tentative D call: TRBD1 (7 bases). The DNA end favors TRBJ2-7, so the J call may be wrong. The CDR3 contains 14 residues. Germline V gene data show CDR1 as MNHEY and CDR2 as SMNVEV (reference sequence). The CDR3 nucleotides are TGTGCCAGCAGGCGGGACAGCCTCTCCTACGAGCAGTACTTC. Amino acid sequence: CASRRDSLSYEQYF.

This rearrangement joins TRBV5-6 to TRBJ2-7, with 10 bases aligning to TRBD2. From germline, CDR1 is SGHDT and CDR2 YYEEEE. CDR3 length equals 16 residues. The V segment lost 0 bases and the J segment 3 bases; nucleotides outside the gene matches: 6. This CDR3 reads CASSLGGLAEIYEQYF. CDR3 sequence (DNA): TGTGCCAGCAGCTTGGGTGGACTAGCGGAAATCTACGAGCAGTACTTC.

This clone was counted between two and nine times. This rearrangement joins TRBV29-1 to TRBJ2-3; D is uncertain. Germline CDR1 SQVTM, CDR2 ANQGSEA. This CDR3 comprises 12 residues. With 3 bases removed from V and 0 bases from J, the gap between germline ends came to 4 bases. CDR3 in amino acids: CSVDISTDTQYF. The DNA for the CDR3 is TGCAGCGTTGACATCAGCACAGATACGCAGTATTTT.

The gene calls are TRBV30 and TRBJ2-5, with a weak D call TRBD2 (6 bases). The DNA end is more similar to TRBJ2-7, so the J call may be wrong. Germline CDR1 GTSNPN, CDR2 SVGIG (reference sequence). This CDR3 contains 11 residues. The CDR3 sequence: CAWEEGYEQYF. The CDR3 DNA reads as TGTGCCTGGGAGGAGGGGTACGAGCAGTACTTC.

This chain connects TRBV9 to TRBJ2-3; D may be TRBD1 (6 bases). CDR3 length: 16 residues. Germline-derived CDR1 and CDR2 are SGDLS and YYNGEE. V lost 0 bases and J lost 2, with 13 bases in between. This chain's CDR3 is CASSVVDGQTTDTQYF. Here the CDR3 DNA reads TGTGCCAGCAGCGTAGTCGACGGACAGACCACAGATACGCAGTATTTT.

This chain connects TRBV11-2 to TRBJ2-3; TRBD1 matches 7 bases. Germline CDR1 SGHAT, CDR2 FQNNGV. This CDR3 is 16 amino acids long. With V trimmed by 5 bases and J by 4 bases, 12 bases remained unmatched. CDR3 sequence: CASSVQTGFIADTQYF. The CDR3 DNA reads as TGTGCCAGCAGCGTCCAGACAGGGTTTATCGCAGATACGCAGTATTTT.

This rearrangement joins TRBV5-4 to TRBJ2-3, with a tentative D call TRBD2 (6 bases). In germline, CDR1 is SGHNT, CDR2 YYREEE (reference sequence). The CDR3 has 15 residues. V was pared by 3 bases and J by 3 bases, with 14 bases between. CDR3 sequence: CASSWAGSMTDTQYF. The CDR3 coding sequence is TGTGCCAGCAGCTGGGCCGGGAGTATGACAGATACGCAGTATTTT.